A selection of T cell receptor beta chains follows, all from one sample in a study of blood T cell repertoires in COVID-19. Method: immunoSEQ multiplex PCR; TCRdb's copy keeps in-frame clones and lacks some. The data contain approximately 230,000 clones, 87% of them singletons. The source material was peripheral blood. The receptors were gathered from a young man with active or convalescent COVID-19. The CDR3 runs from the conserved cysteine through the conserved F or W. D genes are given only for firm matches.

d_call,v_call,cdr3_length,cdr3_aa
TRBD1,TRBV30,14,CAWSRDRGSNEQYF
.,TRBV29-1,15,CSVEDLRGGNTEAFF
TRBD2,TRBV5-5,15,CASSLLAGIGDTQYF
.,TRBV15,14,CATSRDQRGGELFF
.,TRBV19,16,CASSVTSDSTGYGYTF
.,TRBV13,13,CASSLTVPNEQFF
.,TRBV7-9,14,CASSLNQGTDTQYF
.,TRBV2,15,CASSEANTYQETQYF
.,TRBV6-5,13,CASNPAGFTEAFF
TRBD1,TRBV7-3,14,CASSQGGQPHEAFF
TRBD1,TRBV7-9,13,CASSEQGQEPQHF
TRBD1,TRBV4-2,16,CASSLRQGAGSYGYTF
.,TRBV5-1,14,CASSSLANTGELFF
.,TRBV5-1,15,CASSDPGALNTEAFF
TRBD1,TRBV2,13,CASHRDSNYGYTF
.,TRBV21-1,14,CASSKTTGSQPQHF
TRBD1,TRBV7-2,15,CASSAPPRQGLEAFF
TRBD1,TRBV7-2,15,CASSTQQGISDGYTF
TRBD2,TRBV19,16,CASSIGLAGGANEQFF
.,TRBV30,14,CAWNGGSTNEKLFF
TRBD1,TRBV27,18,CASSGTGTGVLAKNIQYF
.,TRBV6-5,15,CASSYSNPGNTEAFF
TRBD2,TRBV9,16,CASSVAAGGPTDTQYF
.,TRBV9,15,CASSVEGRGGETQYF
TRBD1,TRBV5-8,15,CASSLDPGGNSPLHF
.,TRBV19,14,CASSIQARDYGYTF
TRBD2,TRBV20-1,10,CSVGREPQYF
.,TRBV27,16,CASSSGTQPHTDTQYF
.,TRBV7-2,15,CASSWVGGLNTEAFF
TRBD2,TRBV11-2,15,CASSPLAGDYYEQYF
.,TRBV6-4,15,CASSDLNGGTDTQYF
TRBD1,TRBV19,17,CASSIGDRGFGNQPQHF
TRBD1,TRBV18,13,CASSPPVDRSYTF
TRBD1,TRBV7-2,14,CASSPGQAGSPLHF
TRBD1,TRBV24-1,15,CATSDLSGTGLGYTF
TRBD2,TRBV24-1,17,CATSDWPGGEGTDTQYF
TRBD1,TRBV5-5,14,CASSLTGANTEAFF
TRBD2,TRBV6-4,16,CASNDSGQLSYNEQFF
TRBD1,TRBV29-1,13,CSARTGYNSPLHF
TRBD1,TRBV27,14,CASSFRGQNYEQYF
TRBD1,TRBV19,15,CASKWAGQGSYEQYF
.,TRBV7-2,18,CASSFPAGATRTNEKLFF
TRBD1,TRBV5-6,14,CASSPTTGEDGYTF
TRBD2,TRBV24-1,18,CATSDSQPTSGSLETQYF
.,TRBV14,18,CASSQRRLARTSTDTQYF
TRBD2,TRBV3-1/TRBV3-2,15,CASSQEGGSTYEQYF
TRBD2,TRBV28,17,CASSLWLAGENTGELFF
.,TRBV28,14,CASSARQSTDTQYF
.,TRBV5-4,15,CASSSERVSSYEQYF
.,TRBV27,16,CASSVGKRATLYGYTF
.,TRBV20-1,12,CSASGALDEQYF
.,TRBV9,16,CASSVEGVWGISEAFF
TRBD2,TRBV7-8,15,CASSPRTSGRVEQFF
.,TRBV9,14,CASSDRAGANVLTF
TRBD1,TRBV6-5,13,CASSNGQGAIQYF